The 30 T cell receptor beta chains below come from one sample, sequenced in a study of blood T cell repertoires in COVID-19. Measured with immunoSEQ multiplex PCR; TCRdb has only the in-frame clones, and not every one. The repertoire holds some 300,000 clones, with roughly 90% as singletons. The sequenced sample was PBMCs or T cells enriched from blood (not recorded which). These receptors originate from a woman in her 30s who had been exposed to COVID-19.

The chain couples TRBV7-9 to TRBJ1-6; 7 bases align to TRBD1. In germline, CDR1 is SEHNR, CDR2 FQNEAQ (reference sequence). This CDR3 spans 15 amino acids. V shed 0 bases and J 13 bases; nucleotides not matched to a gene: 9. This CDR3 is CASSLAWDRSAPLHF. As DNA, the CDR3 is TGTGCCAGCAGCTTAGCGTGGGACAGATCGGCTCCCCTCCACTTT.

This clone was counted a single time. The rearrangement uses TRBV24-1 and TRBJ1-4; 8 bases fit TRBD1. In germline, CDR1 is KGHDR, CDR2 SFDVKD. The length of the CDR3 is 16 residues. The trim removed 4 bases at V and 9 bases at J, leaving 12 bases unmatched. DNA for the CDR3: TGTGCCACCAGTGACCACCGGACAGGGAAGATCCAAAAACTGTTTTTT. Amino acids: CATSDHRTGKIQKLFF.

V usage is TRBV7-3 and J usage is TRBJ1-4; D is unclear. The V and J ends lost 5 bases and 7 bases respectively, with 11 bases between them. CDR3 length: 13 amino acids. The germline V gene has CDR1 SGHTA and CDR2 FQGTGA. This CDR3 reads CASSLRRGEKLFF. CDR3 nucleotides: TGTGCCAGCAGCCTCCGTCGGGGTGAAAAACTGTTTTTT. Using reference TRBV7-3 and TRBJ1-4 for the parts outside the CDR3, the full variable domain is GAGVSQTPSNKVTEKGKYVELRCDPISGHTALYWYRQSLGQGPEFLIYFQGTGAADDSGLPNDRFFAVRPEGSVSTLKIQRTERGDSAVYLCASSLRRGEKLFFGSGTQLSVL.

The rearrangement joins TRBV10-3 to TRBJ2-3; 7 positions match TRBD1. Germline V gives CDR1 ENHRY, CDR2 SYGVKD. This CDR3 has 12 residues. Trimming cost V 11 bases and J 0 bases; bases outside gene matches: 2. The CDR3 DNA sequence: TGTGCCGTACAGGGGAGCACAGATACGCAGTATTTT. Residues: CAVQGSTDTQYF.

The rearrangement uses TRBV12-3 or TRBV12-4 and TRBJ1-1, with 10 bases matching TRBD1. The CDR3 is made up of 13 amino acids. Trimming took 5 bases from V and 6 from J; bases not matched to a gene: 3. CDR3 residues: CASSVDRGSEAFF. CDR3 nucleotides: TGTGCCAGCAGTGTGGACAGGGGGTCTGAAGCTTTCTTT.

This clone has just one count. V is TRBV19 and J is TRBJ1-1, with D maybe TRBD1 (6 bases). CDR3 length: 15 amino acids. V was cut by 5 bases and J by 8 bases, with 21 bases left in between. CDR1 and CDR2 from the germline V gene are LNHDA and SQIVND (reference sequence). The CDR3 spells CASSVRDNRPSEAFF. The CDR3 DNA sequence: TGTGCCAGTAGTGTCCGGGACAATAGACCATCCGAAGCTTTCTTT.

The chain employs TRBV5-1 and TRBJ1-4, with TRBD1 identical over 9 bases. Germline-derived CDR1 and CDR2 are SGHRS and YFSETQ. V was pared by 3 bases and J by 4 bases, with 4 bases of the junction left unmatched. This CDR3 spans 15 amino acids. The CDR3 region is CASSWKTGGNEKLFF. The CDR3 DNA follows: TGCGCCAGCAGCTGGAAGACAGGGGGTAATGAAAAACTGTTTTTT.

The chain couples TRBV28 to TRBJ1-2; 7 nucleotides match TRBD1. CDR3 length equals 16 residues. Germline CDR1 MDHEN, CDR2 SYDVKM. J was trimmed by 4 bases and V by 6 bases; bases with no gene match: 14. The CDR3 coding sequence is TGTGCCAGCAGCTCTCCCGAGGGGGCCCCTCTCTATGGCTACACCTTC. Its translation: CASSSPEGAPLYGYTF.

CDR3 loop: CASSLDQGNSPLHF. The CDR3 DNA reads as TGTGCCAGCAGCTTGGACCAGGGTAATTCACCCCTCCACTTT. The V gene is TRBV5-4, the J gene TRBJ1-6; tentatively, D is TRBD1 (5 bases). The V gene's germline CDR1 is SGHNT and CDR2 YYREEE (reference sequence). This CDR3 comprises 14 residues. Trimming pared 0 bases from V and 6 bases from J, leaving 7 bases between.

The V call is TRBV9, the J call TRBJ1-3; TRBD1 matches 8 bases. CDR1 is SGDLS, CDR2 YYNGEE, per germline. The CDR3 contains 15 residues. The junction had 6 bases not matched to a gene; V was cut back by 3 bases and J by 4 bases. CDR3 bases: TGTGCCAGCAGCGACGGACAGGGTTCGGGAAACACCATATATTTT. It codes for CASSDGQGSGNTIYF.

V is TRBV7-3 and J is TRBJ1-1; no clear D. Germline CDR1 SGHTA, CDR2 FQGTGA. V was trimmed by 5 bases and J by 9 bases, leaving 16 bases between them. The CDR3 spans 13 residues. Here the CDR3 DNA reads TGTGCCAGCAGCGCCCTTGACGGGGATAAAGCTTTCTTT. Its protein product is CASSALDGDKAFF.

V usage is TRBV5-6 and J usage is TRBJ2-7, with D tentatively TRBD2 (6 bases). The CDR3 is 12 residues long. Looked up from germline, CDR1 is SGHDT and CDR2 is YYEEEE. Trimming removed 4 bases from V and 2 bases from J, with 7 bases in between. The CDR3 protein is CASSAGPYEQYF. CDR3 in DNA: TGTGCCAGCAGCGCGGGACCCTACGAGCAGTACTTC.

The chain joins TRBV9 to TRBJ1-2, with a tentative D call TRBD1 (5 bases). V gave up 4 bases and J gave up 7 bases, with 14 bases separating them. In germline, CDR1 is SGDLS, CDR2 YYNGEE. This CDR3 is built from 13 residues. The CDR3 reads CASSPQRGSGYTF. The CDR3 nucleotides read TGTGCCAGCAGCCCACAGCGGGGGTCTGGCTACACCTTC.

The V and J genes are TRBV14 and TRBJ1-1, with 9 bases that match TRBD1. The germline V gene encodes CDR1 SGHDN and CDR2 FVKESK. The CDR3 consists of 19 residues. The trim removed 2 bases at V and 1 base at J, leaving 14 bases unmatched. This chain's CDR3 is CASSQLSGQGFLKNTEAFF. The CDR3 DNA sequence: TGTGCCAGCAGCCAATTGTCGGGACAGGGCTTTTTAAAGAACACTGAAGCTTTCTTT.

The chain couples TRBV7-7 to TRBJ2-5; 12 bases line up with TRBD2. The CDR3 runs 16 residues. Germline CDR1 and CDR2: SSHAT and FNYEAQ (reference sequence). V gave up 5 bases and J gave up 2 bases; unmatched junction bases: 6. CDR3 sequence: CASSPSGGASQETQYF. CDR3 sequence (DNA): TGTGCCAGCAGCCCTAGCGGGGGGGCCAGTCAAGAGACCCAGTACTTC.

J is TRBJ2-2 and V is TRBV7-2, with 7 bases matching TRBD2. The V gene end was trimmed by 1 base and the J gene end by 8 bases; junction bases not matched to a gene: 7. CDR3 size: 15 residues. CDR1 and CDR2 (germline): SGHTA, FQGNSA. Here the CDR3 reads CASSLEGRGAGELFF. Here the CDR3 DNA reads TGTGCCAGCAGCTTAGAAGGGAGGGGAGCGGGGGAGCTGTTTTTT.

This chain links TRBV5-6 with TRBJ2-3; the match to TRBD1 covers 8 bases. This CDR3 is built from 14 residues. V gave up 4 bases and J gave up 1 base; unmatched junction bases: 2. Germline lookup yields CDR1 SGHDT and CDR2 YYEEEE. CDR3 sequence (DNA): TGTGCCAGCAGCCAGGGACAGGGCACAGATACGCAGTATTTT. Residues: CASSQGQGTDTQYF.

Turning to this clone: Mismatch with germline at one junction end may stem from a read error. This chain uses TRBV2 with TRBJ1-5, with D perhaps matching TRBD1 (5 bases). The CDR3 spans 15 residues. Germline CDR1 reads SNHLY; CDR2 reads FYNNEI. The CDR3: CASSQAQGTYQPQHF. CDR3 in DNA: TGTGCCAGCAGTCAAGCGCAGGGAACGTACCAGCCCCAGCATTTT. Full variable domain (outside the CDR3, taken from reference TRBV2 and TRBJ1-5): EPEVTQTPSHQVTQMGQEVILRCVPISNHLYFYWYRQILGQKVEFLVSFYNNEISEKSEIFDDQFSVERPDGSNFTLKIRSTKLEDSAMYFCASSQAQGTYQPQHFGDGTRLSIL.

This chain links TRBV4-1 with TRBJ1-4, with D perhaps TRBD1 (6 bases). Germline CDR1 MGHRA, CDR2 YSYEKL. The CDR3 extends over 16 amino acids. Trimming pared 2 bases from V and 4 bases from J, leaving 14 bases between. CDR3 residues: CASSQPTRGFNEKLFF. As DNA, the CDR3 is TGCGCCAGCAGCCAACCGACCAGGGGATTTAATGAAAAACTGTTTTTT.

A single count supports this clone. This chain joins TRBV30 and TRBJ1-2, with 9 bases that match TRBD1. This CDR3 has 15 residues. From germline, CDR1 is GTSNPN and CDR2 SVGIG (reference sequence). V was pared by 3 bases and J by 4 bases, with 9 bases of the junction left unmatched. CDR3 nucleotide sequence: TGTGCCTGGAGGGGACAGGGCGACCTATTCTATGGCTACACCTTC. Protein sequence: CAWRGQGDLFYGYTF.

The V call is TRBV29-1, the J call TRBJ1-2; 7 bases align to TRBD1. The CDR3 spans 13 residues. V was pared by 7 bases and J by 5 bases, with 10 bases of the junction left unmatched. Germline V gives CDR1 SQVTM, CDR2 ANQGSEA. CDR3 residues: CSASRDSLYGYTF. CDR3 DNA: TGCAGCGCCTCCCGGGACAGCCTGTATGGCTACACCTTC.

The chain links TRBV24-1 to TRBJ2-7, with D possibly being TRBD2 (5 bases). Trimming pared 4 bases from V and 6 bases from J, leaving 12 bases between. In germline, CDR1 is KGHDR, CDR2 SFDVKD. CDR3 length: 13 residues. The CDR3 region has the DNA TGTGCCACCAGTGACCCCGGGAAGCCCGAGCAGTACTTC. Its translation: CATSDPGKPEQYF.

The chain recombines TRBV5-1 with TRBJ2-7, with 10 bases fitting TRBD1. Trimming cost V 0 bases and J 7 bases; bases outside gene matches: 4. This CDR3 comprises 14 residues. Germline CDR1 reads SGHRS; CDR2 reads YFSETQ. The chain's CDR3 is CASSLGTGGREQYF. The CDR3, as DNA: TGCGCCAGCAGCTTGGGGACAGGGGGAAGGGAGCAGTACTTC.

The table lists this clone with a count of one. This chain uses TRBV19 with TRBJ2-7, with D possibly being TRBD2 (5 bases). CDR3 size: 14 residues. With 4 bases removed from V and 8 bases from J, the gap between germline ends came to 18 bases. Looked up from germline, CDR1 is LNHDA and CDR2 is SQIVND (reference sequence). CDR3 in DNA: TGTGCCAGTAGTACACTAGTTTGGGAAAGTCAGCAGTACTTC. As protein: CASSTLVWESQQYF.

This chain joins TRBV19 and TRBJ1-5, with TRBD1 identical over 7 bases. Per the germline V gene, CDR1 is LNHDA and CDR2 is SQIVND (reference sequence). This CDR3 contains 16 residues. V lost 3 bases to trimming and J lost 1 base; unmatched junction nucleotides: 6. The CDR3 DNA sequence: TGTGCCAGTAGTATCCAACAGGGGATCAGCAATCAGCCCCAGCATTTT. Translated: CASSIQQGISNQPQHF. The whole variable domain, filled in from reference TRBV19 and TRBJ1-5, reads DGGITQSPKYLFRKEGQNVTLSCEQNLNHDAMYWYRQDPGQGLRLIYYSQIVNDFQKGDIAEGYSVSREKKESFPLTVTSAQKNPTAFYLCASSIQQGISNQPQHFGDGTRLSIL.

A single count supports this clone. The V call is TRBV11-2, the J call TRBJ1-3; D unclear. Trimming cost V 5 bases and J 4 bases, with 15 bases left between them. The CDR3 covers 15 residues. CDR1 is SGHAT and CDR2 is FQNNGV in the germline V gene. CDR3 sequence reads: CASSPSDIYGNTIYF. In nucleotides, the CDR3 is TGTGCCAGCAGCCCGTCCGACATCTACGGAAACACCATATATTTT.

The chain links TRBV6-5 to TRBJ1-4; D may be TRBD1 (5 bases). V was clipped by 0 bases and J by 4 bases, with 9 bases between them. The germline V gene encodes CDR1 MNHEY and CDR2 SVGAGI. The CDR3 is 15 residues long. The CDR3 DNA reads TGTGCCAGCAGTTACTCTCGGGGGGATAATGAAAAACTGTTTTTT. It encodes CASSYSRGDNEKLFF.

V usage is TRBV20-1 and J usage is TRBJ2-1; tentatively, D is TRBD2 (5 bases). Between the trimmed V and J ends, which lost 6 bases and 4 bases, there was a span of 7 bases. The germline V gene encodes CDR1 DFQATT and CDR2 SNEGSKA (reference sequence). The CDR3 is made up of 11 amino acids. The CDR3 DNA reads TGCAGTGCCGAGCGGTACAATGAGCAGTTCTTC. Residues: CSAERYNEQFF.

The rearrangement joins TRBV14 to TRBJ2-2; 8 bases match TRBD1. Germline assignment: CDR1 SGHDN and CDR2 FVKESK. This CDR3 has 15 residues. Trimming took 2 bases from V and 4 from J; bases not matched to a gene: 3. Here the CDR3 DNA reads TGTGCCAGCAGCCAACAGGGGGCTGGCACCGGGGAGCTGTTTTTT. Its protein is CASSQQGAGTGELFF. Complete variable domain (other parts from reference TRBV14 and TRBJ2-2): EAGVTQFPSHSVIEKGQTVTLRCDPISGHDNLYWYRRVMGKEIKFLLHFVKESKQDESGMPNNRFLAERTGGTYSTLKVQPAELEDSGVYFCASSQQGAGTGELFFGEGSRLTVL.

This chain links TRBV13 with TRBJ2-7, with 9 bases lining up with TRBD2. CDR3 size: 15 residues. Unmatched junction bases numbered 2, after V lost 0 bases and J lost 2 bases. CDR1 and CDR2 (germline): PRHDT, FYEKMQ (reference sequence). CDR3 in amino acids: CASSLGTSGTYEQYF. In DNA, the CDR3 is TGTGCCAGCAGCTTAGGGACTAGCGGAACCTACGAGCAGTACTTC.